These 2 T cell receptor beta chains share one sample of origin, sequenced in a study of blood T cells in healthy people across ages. Using a J-beta primer mix together with a sample-barcoded 5' primer, a second PCR was run for roughly 7 to 12 cycles. TCRdb ran MiXCR on the 5' RACE reads and lists one entry per CDR3 protein. Of over 1,200,000 distinct CDR3 sequences listed, approximately 59% were seen once; the top ten hold 6.5% to 8.5%. Sequences were obtained from blood. The receptors were gathered from a man aged 18 to 29 in good health.

The V gene is TRBV11-3, the J gene TRBJ2-6; possibly TRBD1 for D (6 bases). The CDR3 consists of 16 residues. Germline CDR1 reads SGHNT; CDR2 reads YENEEA. Trimming left V 5 bases short and J 3 bases short, with 14 bases between. DNA of the CDR3: TGTGCCAGCAGCCCACTGACAGGAGTTGGGGCCAACGTCCTGACTTTC. It is translated as CASSPLTGVGANVLTF.

The CDR3 DNA follows: TGTGCCAGCAGCTTAGGCCCCAGAAAAGTAAACACCATATATTTT. It specifies CASSLGPRKVNTIYF. This chain connects TRBV13 to TRBJ1-3; D is unresolved. Germline V gene lookup returns CDR1 PRHDT and CDR2 FYEKMQ (reference sequence). This CDR3 has 15 amino acids. The ends were cut back, 0 bases at V and 6 bases at J, with 12 bases in the middle.